These 2 T cell receptor beta chains were sequenced from one sample in a study of T cell clonality in common variable immunodeficiency. Clones were sequenced by immunoSEQ multiplex PCR, and TCRdb holds only the in-frame ones, with some missing. Altogether around 57,000 clones were found in the sample, and no singletons occur. Sequenced material: peripheral blood mononuclear cells. Receptor source: a person aged 18 to 75 in good health.

This clone was recorded at least ten times. The DNA ends 3 residues before the CDR3 does, and the rest of the CDR3 is filled in from the germline J gene. The rearrangement links TRBV27 to TRBJ2-3; TRBD2 aligns across 11 bases. The germline V gene has CDR1 MNHEY and CDR2 SMNVEV (reference sequence). V was clipped by 5 bases and J by 4 bases; unmatched bases: 8. The CDR3 is made up of 16 amino acids. The part of the CDR3 DNA that was read is TGTGCCAGCAGTCATCCACTAGCGGGAGTGGCAGATACG. Translated: CASSHPLAGVADT. The CDR3 in full is CASSHPLAGVADTQYF.

This clone was counted many times. From the germline J gene comes the end of the CDR3, since the read stops 3 residues before it. This rearrangement joins TRBV20-1 to TRBJ2-7; D is unresolved. Trimming took 0 bases from V and 3 from J, leaving 18 bases between them. The length of the CDR3 is 16 residues. Looked up from germline, CDR1 is DFQATT and CDR2 is SNEGSKA (reference sequence). The sequenced part of the CDR3 DNA is TGCAGTGCTAGAGATAGACTGAAATCCGAATACTACGAG. Translating it yields CSARDRLKSEYYE. The complete CDR3 sequence is CSARDRLKSEYYEQYF.